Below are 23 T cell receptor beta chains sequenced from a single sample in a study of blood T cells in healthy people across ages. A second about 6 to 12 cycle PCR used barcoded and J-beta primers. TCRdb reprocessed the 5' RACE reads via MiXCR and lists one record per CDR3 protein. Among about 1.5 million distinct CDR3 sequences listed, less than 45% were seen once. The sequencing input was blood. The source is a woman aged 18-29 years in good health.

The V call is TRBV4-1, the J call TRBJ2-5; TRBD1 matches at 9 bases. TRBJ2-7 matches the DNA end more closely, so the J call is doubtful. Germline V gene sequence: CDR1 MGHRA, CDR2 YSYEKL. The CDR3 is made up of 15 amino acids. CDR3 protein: CASSQGLDRGDEQYF. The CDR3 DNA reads TGCGCCAGCAGCCAAGGCCTGGACAGGGGCGACGAGCAGTACTTC.

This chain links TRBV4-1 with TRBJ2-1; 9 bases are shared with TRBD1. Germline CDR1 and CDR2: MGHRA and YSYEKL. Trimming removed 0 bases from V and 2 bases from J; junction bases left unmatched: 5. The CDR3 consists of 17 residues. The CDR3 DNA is TGCGCCAGCAGCCAAGACCTGAGGACAGGGGCCTACAATGAGCAGTTCTTC. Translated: CASSQDLRTGAYNEQFF.

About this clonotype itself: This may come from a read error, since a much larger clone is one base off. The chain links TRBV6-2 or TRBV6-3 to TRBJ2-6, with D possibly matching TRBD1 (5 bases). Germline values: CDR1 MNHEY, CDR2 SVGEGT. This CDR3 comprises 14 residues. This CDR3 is CASSTDSGANILTF. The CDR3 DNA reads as TGTGCCAGCAGTACAGACTCTGGGGCCAACATCCTGACTTTC.

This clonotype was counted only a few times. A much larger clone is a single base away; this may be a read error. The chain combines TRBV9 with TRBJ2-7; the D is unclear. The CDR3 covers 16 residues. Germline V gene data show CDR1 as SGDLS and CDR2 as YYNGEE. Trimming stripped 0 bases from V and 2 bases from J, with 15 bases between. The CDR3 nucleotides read TGTGCCAGCAGCGTAGGGGTGGGTAATAACCCCTACGAGCAGTACTTC. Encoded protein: CASSVGVGNNPYEQYF.

The CDR3 spells CASSLTGQPPNEQFF. The CDR3 DNA reads TGTGCCAGCAGTTTAACGGGACAGCCTCCCAATGAGCAGTTCTTC. The chain uses TRBV12-3 or TRBV12-4 and TRBJ2-1; TRBD1 matches at 7 bases. The CDR3 has 15 residues. Trimming took 2 bases from V and 6 from J; bases not matched to a gene: 7.

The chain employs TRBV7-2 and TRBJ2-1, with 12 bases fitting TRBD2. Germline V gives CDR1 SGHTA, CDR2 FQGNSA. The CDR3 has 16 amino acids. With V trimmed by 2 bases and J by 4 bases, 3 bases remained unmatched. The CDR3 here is CASSLIGTSGYNEQFF. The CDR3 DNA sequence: TGTGCCAGCAGCTTAATCGGGACTAGCGGGTACAATGAGCAGTTCTTC.

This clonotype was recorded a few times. The CDR3 region is CSALGRDGYEQYF. In DNA, the CDR3 is TGCAGTGCCCTGGGCAGGGACGGTTACGAGCAGTACTTC. V gene TRBV20-1 combines with J gene TRBJ2-7; either TRBD1 or TRBD2 may fit D (5 bases each). Germline V gene data show CDR1 as DFQATT and CDR2 as SNEGSKA (reference sequence). CDR3 length: 13 amino acids. Between the trimmed V and J ends, which lost 6 bases and 4 bases, there was a span of 16 bases.

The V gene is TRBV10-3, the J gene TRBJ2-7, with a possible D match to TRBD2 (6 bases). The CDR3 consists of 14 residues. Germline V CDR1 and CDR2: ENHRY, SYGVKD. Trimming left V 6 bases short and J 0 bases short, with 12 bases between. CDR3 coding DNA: TGTGCCATCAGCCACGGGAGTCCCTCCTACGAGCAGTACTTC. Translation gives CAISHGSPSYEQYF.

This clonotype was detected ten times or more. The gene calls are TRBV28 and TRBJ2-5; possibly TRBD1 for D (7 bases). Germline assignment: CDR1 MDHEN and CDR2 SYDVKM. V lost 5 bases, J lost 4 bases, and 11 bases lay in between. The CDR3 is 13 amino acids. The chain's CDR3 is CASSGGGTETQYF. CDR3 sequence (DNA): TGTGCCAGCAGTGGAGGGGGCACAGAGACCCAGTACTTC. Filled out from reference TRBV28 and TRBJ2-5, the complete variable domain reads DVKVTQSSRYLVKRTGEKVFLECVQDMDHENMFWYRQDPGLGLRLIYFSYDVKMKEKGDIPEGYSVSREKKERFSLILESASTNQTSMYLCASSGGGTETQYFGPGTRLLVL.

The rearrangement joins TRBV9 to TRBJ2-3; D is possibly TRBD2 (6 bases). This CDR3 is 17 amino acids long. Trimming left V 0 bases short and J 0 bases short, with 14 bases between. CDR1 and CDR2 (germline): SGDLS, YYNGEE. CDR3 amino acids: CASSVEGAGLSTDTQYF. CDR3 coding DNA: TGTGCCAGCAGCGTAGAGGGCGCGGGGCTTAGCACAGATACGCAGTATTTT.

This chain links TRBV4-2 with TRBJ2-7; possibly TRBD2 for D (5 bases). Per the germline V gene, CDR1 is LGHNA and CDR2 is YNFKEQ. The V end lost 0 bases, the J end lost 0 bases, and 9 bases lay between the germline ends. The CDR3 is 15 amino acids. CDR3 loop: CASSQESGNSYEQYF. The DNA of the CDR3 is TGTGCCAGCAGCCAAGAGAGCGGTAACTCCTACGAGCAGTACTTC.

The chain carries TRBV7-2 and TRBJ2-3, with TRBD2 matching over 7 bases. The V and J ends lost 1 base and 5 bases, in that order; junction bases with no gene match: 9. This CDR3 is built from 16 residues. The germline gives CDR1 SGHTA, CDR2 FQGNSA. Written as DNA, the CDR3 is TGTGCCAGCAGCTTAGGCGGGACTACAAAACTAGATACGCAGTATTTT. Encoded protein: CASSLGGTTKLDTQYF.

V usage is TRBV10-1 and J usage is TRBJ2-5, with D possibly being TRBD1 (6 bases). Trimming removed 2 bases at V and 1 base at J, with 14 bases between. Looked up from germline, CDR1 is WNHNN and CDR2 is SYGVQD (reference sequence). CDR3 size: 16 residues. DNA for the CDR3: TGCGCCAGCAGTGAGCTGCCAGGGGCTACCCAAGAGACCCAGTACTTC. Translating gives CASSELPGATQETQYF.

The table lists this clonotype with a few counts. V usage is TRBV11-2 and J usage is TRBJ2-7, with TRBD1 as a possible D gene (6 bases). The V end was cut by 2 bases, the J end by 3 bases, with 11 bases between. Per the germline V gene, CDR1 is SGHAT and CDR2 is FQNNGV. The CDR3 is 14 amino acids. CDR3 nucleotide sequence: TGTGCCAGCAGCTTATTGCAGGGGCACTACGAGCAGTACTTC. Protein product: CASSLLQGHYEQYF. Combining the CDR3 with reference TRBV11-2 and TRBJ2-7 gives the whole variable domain EAGVAQSPRYKIIEKRQSVAFWCNPISGHATLYWYQQILGQGPKLLIQFQNNGVVDDSQLPKDRFSAERLKGVDSTLKIQPAKLEDSAVYLCASSLLQGHYEQYFGPGTRLTVT.

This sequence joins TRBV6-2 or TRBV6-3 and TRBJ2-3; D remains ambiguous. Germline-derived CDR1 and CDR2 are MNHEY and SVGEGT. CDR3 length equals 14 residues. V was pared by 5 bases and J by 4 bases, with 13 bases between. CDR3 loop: CASSDLRASDTQYF. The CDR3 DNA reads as TGTGCCAGCAGTGACTTACGGGCCTCAGATACGCAGTATTTT.

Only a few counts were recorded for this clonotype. CDR3 sequence: CASSLYGRGLDQPQHF. The CDR3 DNA follows: TGTGCCAGCAGCTTATACGGCAGGGGGCTTGATCAGCCCCAGCATTTT. The V and J genes are TRBV7-2 and TRBJ1-5, with 8 nucleotides matching TRBD1. There are 16 residues in the CDR3. Germline values: CDR1 SGHTA, CDR2 FQGNSA. Trimming removed 2 bases from V and 5 bases from J; junction bases left unmatched: 8.

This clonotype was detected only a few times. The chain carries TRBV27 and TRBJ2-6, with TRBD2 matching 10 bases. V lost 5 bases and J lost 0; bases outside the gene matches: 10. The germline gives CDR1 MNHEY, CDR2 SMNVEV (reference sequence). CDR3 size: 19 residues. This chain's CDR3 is CASSRPSGTSVSGANVLTF. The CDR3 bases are TGTGCCAGCAGTCGCCCCTCCGGGACTAGCGTCTCTGGGGCCAACGTCCTGACTTTC.

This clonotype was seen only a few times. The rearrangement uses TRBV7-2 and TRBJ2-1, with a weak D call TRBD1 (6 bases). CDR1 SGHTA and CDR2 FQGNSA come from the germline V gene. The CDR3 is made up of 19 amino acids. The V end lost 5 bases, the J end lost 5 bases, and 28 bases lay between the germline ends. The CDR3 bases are TGTGCCAGCAGCCACGGGTTAGGGGCGGGCAAGGGGGATAACAATGAGCAGTTCTTC. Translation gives CASSHGLGAGKGDNNEQFF.

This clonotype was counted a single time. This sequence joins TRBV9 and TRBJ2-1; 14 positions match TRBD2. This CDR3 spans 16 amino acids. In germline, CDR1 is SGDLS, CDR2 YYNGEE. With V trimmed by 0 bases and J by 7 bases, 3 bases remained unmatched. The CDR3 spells CASSVGGTSGRNEQFF. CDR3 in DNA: TGTGCCAGCAGCGTAGGGGGGACTAGCGGGAGAAATGAGCAGTTCTTC.

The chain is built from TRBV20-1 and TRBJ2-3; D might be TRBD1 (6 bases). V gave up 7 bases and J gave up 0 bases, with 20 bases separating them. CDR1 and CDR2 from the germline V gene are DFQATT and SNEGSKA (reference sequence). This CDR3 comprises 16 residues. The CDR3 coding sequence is TGCAGTGTGGGGGCCTTACGGGGCGGGAGCACAGATACGCAGTATTTT. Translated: CSVGALRGGSTDTQYF.

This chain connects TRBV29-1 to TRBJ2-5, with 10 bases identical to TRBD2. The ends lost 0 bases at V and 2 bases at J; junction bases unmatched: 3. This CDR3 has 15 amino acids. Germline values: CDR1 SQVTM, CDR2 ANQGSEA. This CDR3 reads CSVEDGTSDQETQYF. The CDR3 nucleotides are TGCAGCGTTGAAGACGGGACTAGCGATCAAGAGACCCAGTACTTC.

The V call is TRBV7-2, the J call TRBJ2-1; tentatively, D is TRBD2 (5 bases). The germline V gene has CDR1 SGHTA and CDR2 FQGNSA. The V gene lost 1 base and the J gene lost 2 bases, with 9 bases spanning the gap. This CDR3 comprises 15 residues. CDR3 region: CASSLVAYPYNEQFF. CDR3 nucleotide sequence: TGTGCCAGCAGCTTAGTAGCGTACCCCTACAATGAGCAGTTCTTC.

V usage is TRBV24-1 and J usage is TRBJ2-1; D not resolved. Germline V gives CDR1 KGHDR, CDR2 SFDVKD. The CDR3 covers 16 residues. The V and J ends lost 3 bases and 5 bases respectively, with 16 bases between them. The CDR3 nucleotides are TGTGCCACCAGTGATCGACCAGACAATTTCAACAATGAGCAGTTCTTC. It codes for CATSDRPDNFNNEQFF.